This record covers a single T cell receptor beta chain. This CDR3 spans 14 amino acids. Germline V lookup: CDR1 WNHNN, CDR2 SYGVQD (reference sequence). The V end was cut by 0 bases, the J end by 7 bases, with 13 bases between. The sample belongs to a study of blood T cell repertoires in COVID-19. Study summary: Material from acute and convalescent COVID-19 was sourced from the United States, Italy and Spain. PBMCs, B-cell-depleted T cells, or T cells were the source of the cDNA or gDNA that made up the material.

Methods used by the authors: Amplification of reference gene primers was used by the study to estimate nucleated cell counts. Clones were sequenced by immunoSEQ multiplex PCR, and TCRdb holds only the in-frame ones, with some missing. V, J and clone size were drawn from that table, and D and trimming were deduced from the DNA. The table has about 270,000 clones, roughly 86% seen once. Sequences were obtained from peripheral blood. This receptor was obtained from a man aged 35 to 55 with active or convalescent COVID-19. The chain has TRBV10-1 and TRBJ2-7; maybe TRBD2 (5 bases). This CDR3 reads CASSESWSGREQYF. CDR3 bases: TGCGCCAGCAGTGAGTCTTGGTCTGGGAGAGAGCAGTACTTC.